The source of this T cell receptor (beta chain) is a study of shared clonotypes between healthy human individuals. This clone was counted a single time. The antigen is not known. The study's findings and limits: Naive subsets typically showed greater estimated richness than memory subsets.

Only in-frame clones appear in the TCRdb table, and some are missing; sequencing was by immunoSEQ multiplex PCR. The table lists under 80,000 clones, around 57% of them singletons. CDR3 size: 14 residues. V dropped 6 bases and J dropped 6 bases, with 17 bases sitting between them. Germline-derived CDR1 and CDR2 are MNHEY and SVGAGI. This receptor was identified in a man aged 30-40 years in good health. The sample comprised memory CD8+ T cells sorted from blood. Documented subset: CD45RO+ cells pooled with CCR7-negative TemRA cells. The chain combines TRBV6-5 with TRBJ1-2; tentatively, D is TRBD1 (5 bases). In nucleotides, the CDR3 is TGTGCCAGCAGAGCCGTCGGGGGAAGTCATGGCTACACCTTC. Translating gives CASRAVGGSHGYTF.